This TCR beta chain is from a study of blood T cell repertoires in COVID-19. Assay used: immunoSEQ multiplex PCR; TCRdb lists only in-frame clones, some missing. The sample records around 250,000 clones, 75% to 90% being singletons. The germline V gene has CDR1 SGHRS and CDR2 YFSETQ. V shed 4 bases and J 3 bases; nucleotides not matched to a gene: 5. The CDR3 spans 15 residues. This chain uses TRBV5-1 with TRBJ2-7, with 12 bases that match TRBD1. The sample was peripheral blood. The receptor comes from a woman between 70 and 85 years old with COVID-19, enrolled during active disease. This CDR3 is CASSPGTGGLYEQYF. The CDR3 coding sequence is TGCGCCAGCAGCCCCGGGACAGGGGGCCTCTACGAGCAGTACTTC.